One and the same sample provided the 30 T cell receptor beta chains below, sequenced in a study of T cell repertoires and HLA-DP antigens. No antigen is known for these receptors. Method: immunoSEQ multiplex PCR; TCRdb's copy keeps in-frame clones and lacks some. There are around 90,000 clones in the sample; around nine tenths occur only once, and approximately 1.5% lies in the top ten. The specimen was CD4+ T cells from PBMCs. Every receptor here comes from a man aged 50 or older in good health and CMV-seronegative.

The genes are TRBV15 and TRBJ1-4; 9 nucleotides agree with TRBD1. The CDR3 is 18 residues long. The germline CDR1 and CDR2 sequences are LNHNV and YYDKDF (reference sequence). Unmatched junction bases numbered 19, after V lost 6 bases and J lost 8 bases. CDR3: CATRGRDFGGQGMEKLFF. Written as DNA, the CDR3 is TGTGCCACCAGGGGTCGGGATTTCGGGGGACAGGGAATGGAAAAACTGTTTTTT.

The CDR3 spells CASSLGSAAYEQYF. The CDR3 DNA follows: TGTGCCAGCAGCTTGGGTTCTGCAGCCTACGAGCAGTACTTC. The chain links TRBV5-8 to TRBJ2-7, with unresolved D. The CDR3 contains 14 residues. The V gene's germline CDR1 is SGHTS and CDR2 YDEGEE. The V end was cut by 0 bases, the J end by 2 bases, with 9 bases between.

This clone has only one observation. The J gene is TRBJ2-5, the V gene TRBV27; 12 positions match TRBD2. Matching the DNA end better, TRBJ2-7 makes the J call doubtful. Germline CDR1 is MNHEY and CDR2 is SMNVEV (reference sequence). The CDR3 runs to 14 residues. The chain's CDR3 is CASRPSGRAYEQYF. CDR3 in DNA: TGTGCCAGCAGACCTAGCGGGAGGGCCTACGAGCAGTACTTC.

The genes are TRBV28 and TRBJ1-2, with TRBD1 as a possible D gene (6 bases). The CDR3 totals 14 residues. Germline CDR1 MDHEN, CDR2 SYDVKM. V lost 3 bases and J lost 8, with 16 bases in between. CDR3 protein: CASSLRQGLNGYTF. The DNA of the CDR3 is TGTGCCAGCAGTTTGCGGCAGGGGTTGAACGGCTACACCTTC.

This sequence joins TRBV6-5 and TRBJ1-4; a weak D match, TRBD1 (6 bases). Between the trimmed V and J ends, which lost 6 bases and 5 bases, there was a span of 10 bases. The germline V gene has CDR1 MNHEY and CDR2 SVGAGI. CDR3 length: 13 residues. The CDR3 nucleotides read TGTGCCAGCAGCAGGACAGTGAATGAAAAACTGTTTTTT. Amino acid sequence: CASSRTVNEKLFF.

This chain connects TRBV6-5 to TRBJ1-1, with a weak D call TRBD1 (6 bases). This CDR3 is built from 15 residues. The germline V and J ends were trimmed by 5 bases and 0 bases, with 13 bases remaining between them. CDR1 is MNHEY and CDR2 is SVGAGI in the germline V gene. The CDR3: CASSQWTAMNTEAFF. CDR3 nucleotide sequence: TGTGCCAGCAGTCAGTGGACAGCAATGAACACTGAAGCTTTCTTT.

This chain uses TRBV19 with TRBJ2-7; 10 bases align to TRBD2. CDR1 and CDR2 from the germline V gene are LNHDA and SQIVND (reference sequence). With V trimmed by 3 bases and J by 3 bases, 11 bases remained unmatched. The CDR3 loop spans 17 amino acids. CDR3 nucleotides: TGTGCCAGTAGTATCACCTCCCAACGGACTAGCGGCTACGAGCAGTACTTC. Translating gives CASSITSQRTSGYEQYF.

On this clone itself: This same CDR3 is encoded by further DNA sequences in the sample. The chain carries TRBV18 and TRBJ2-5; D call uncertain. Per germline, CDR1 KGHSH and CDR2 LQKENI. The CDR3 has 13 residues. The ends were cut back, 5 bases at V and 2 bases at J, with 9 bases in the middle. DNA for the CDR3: TGTGCCAGCTCAACGGGCCTTCAAGAGACCCAGTACTTC. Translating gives CASSTGLQETQYF. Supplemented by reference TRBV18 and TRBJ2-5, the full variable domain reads NAGVMQNPRHLVRRRGQEARLRCSPMKGHSHVYWYRQLPEEGLKFMVYLQKENIIDESGMPKERFSAEFPKEGPSILRIQQVVRGDSAAYFCASSTGLQETQYFGPGTRLLVL.

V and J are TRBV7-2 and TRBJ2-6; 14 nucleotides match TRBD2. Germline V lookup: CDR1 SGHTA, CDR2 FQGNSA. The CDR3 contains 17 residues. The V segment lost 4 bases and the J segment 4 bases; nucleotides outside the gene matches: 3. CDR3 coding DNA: TGTGCCAGCAGCTCTGGACTAGCGGGAGGCGGGGCCAACGTCCTGACTTTC. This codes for CASSSGLAGGGANVLTF.

The CDR3 region is CASSYRENNEQFF. CDR3 nucleotides: TGTGCCAGCAGTTACAGGGAAAACAATGAGCAGTTCTTC. This chain joins TRBV6-6 and TRBJ2-1; D not resolved. CDR1 MNHNY and CDR2 SVGAGI come from the germline V gene (reference sequence). The CDR3 loop spans 13 amino acids. V lost 2 bases and J 5 bases, leaving 7 bases between the germline ends.

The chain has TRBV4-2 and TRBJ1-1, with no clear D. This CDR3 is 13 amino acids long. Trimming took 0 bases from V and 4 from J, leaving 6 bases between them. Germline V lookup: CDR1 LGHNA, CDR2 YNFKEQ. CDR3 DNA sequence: TGTGCCAGCAGCCAAGATTTCACCACTGAAGCTTTCTTT. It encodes CASSQDFTTEAFF.

The CDR3 DNA follows: TGCGCCAGCAGCTTGATCGTGGGGTTTGAGCAGTTCTTC. Protein: CASSLIVGFEQFF. The rearrangement links TRBV5-1 to TRBJ2-1, with D unclear. V was cut by 1 base and J by 9 bases, with 11 bases left in between. This CDR3 is built from 13 residues. The germline gives CDR1 SGHRS, CDR2 YFSETQ.

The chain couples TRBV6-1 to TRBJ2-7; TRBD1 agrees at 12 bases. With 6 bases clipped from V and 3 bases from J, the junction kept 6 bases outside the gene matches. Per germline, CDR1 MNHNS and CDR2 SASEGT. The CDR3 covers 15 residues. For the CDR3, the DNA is TGTGCCAGCAGAAGCGGGACAGGGGGCAACTACGAGCAGTACTTC. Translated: CASRSGTGGNYEQYF.

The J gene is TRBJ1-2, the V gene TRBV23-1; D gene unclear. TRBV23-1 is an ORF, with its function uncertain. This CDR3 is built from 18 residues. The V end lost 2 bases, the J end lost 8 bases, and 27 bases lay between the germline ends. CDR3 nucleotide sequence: TGCGCCAGCAGTCAACGGGTCGGGATAAGTCCTCGGTCTGGGGGCTACACCTTC. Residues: CASSQRVGISPRSGGYTF.

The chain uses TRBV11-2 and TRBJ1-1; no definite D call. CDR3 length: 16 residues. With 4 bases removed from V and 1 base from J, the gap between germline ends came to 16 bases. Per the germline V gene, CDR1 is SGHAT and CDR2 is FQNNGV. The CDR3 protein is CASSSTAASRNTEAFF. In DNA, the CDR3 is TGTGCCAGCAGCTCCACAGCCGCCAGCCGGAACACTGAAGCTTTCTTT.

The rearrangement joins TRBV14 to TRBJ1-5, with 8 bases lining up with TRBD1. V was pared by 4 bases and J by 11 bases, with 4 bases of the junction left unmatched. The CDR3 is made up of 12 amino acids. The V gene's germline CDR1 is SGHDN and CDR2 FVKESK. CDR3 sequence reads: CASSRVQGAQHF. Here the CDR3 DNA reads TGTGCCAGCAGCCGAGTACAGGGGGCCCAGCATTTT.

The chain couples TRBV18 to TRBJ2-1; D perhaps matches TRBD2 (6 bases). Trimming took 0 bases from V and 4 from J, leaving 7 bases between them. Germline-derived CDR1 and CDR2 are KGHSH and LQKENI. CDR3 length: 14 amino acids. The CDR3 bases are TGTGCCAGCTCACCACCGGGACTTTACAATGAGCAGTTCTTC. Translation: CASSPPGLYNEQFF.

CDR3 DNA sequence: TGTGCCAGCAGTTTTTCAGGGCTGGGAAACTATGGCTACACCTTC. This translates into CASSFSGLGNYGYTF. The chain links TRBV27 to TRBJ1-2, with D possibly being TRBD1 (5 bases). Germline lookup yields CDR1 MNHEY and CDR2 SMNVEV (reference sequence). Trimming pared 3 bases from V and 2 bases from J, leaving 13 bases between. CDR3 length: 15 amino acids.

The CDR3 DNA follows: TGCGCCAGCAGCAGGGACAGGGTGGACTATGGCTACACCTTC. Its translation: CASSRDRVDYGYTF. The chain combines TRBV5-1 with TRBJ1-2; 9 bases match TRBD1. CDR1 is SGHRS, CDR2 YFSETQ, per germline. The length of the CDR3 is 14 residues. The V and J ends lost 4 bases and 3 bases, in that order; junction bases with no gene match: 4.

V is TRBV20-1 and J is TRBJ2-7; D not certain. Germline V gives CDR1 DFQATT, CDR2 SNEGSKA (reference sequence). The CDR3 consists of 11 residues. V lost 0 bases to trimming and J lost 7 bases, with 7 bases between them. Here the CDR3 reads CSARDLYEQYF. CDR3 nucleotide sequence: TGCAGTGCTAGAGATCTTTATGAGCAGTACTTC.

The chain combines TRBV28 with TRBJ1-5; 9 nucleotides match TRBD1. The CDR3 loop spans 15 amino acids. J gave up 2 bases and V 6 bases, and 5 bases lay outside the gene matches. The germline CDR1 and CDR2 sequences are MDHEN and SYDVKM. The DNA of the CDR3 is TGTGCCAGCAGAAAACAGGGGGCGCGCAATCAGCCCCAGCATTTT. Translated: CASRKQGARNQPQHF. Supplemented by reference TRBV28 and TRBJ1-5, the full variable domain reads DVKVTQSSRYLVKRTGEKVFLECVQDMDHENMFWYRQDPGLGLRLIYFSYDVKMKEKGDIPEGYSVSREKKERFSLILESASTNQTSMYLCASRKQGARNQPQHFGDGTRLSIL.

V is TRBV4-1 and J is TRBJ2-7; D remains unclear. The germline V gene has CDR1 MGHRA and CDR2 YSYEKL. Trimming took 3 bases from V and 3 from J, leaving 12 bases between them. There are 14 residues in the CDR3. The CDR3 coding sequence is TGCGCCAGCAGCCATTTGCTCAAAGACTACGAGCAGTACTTC. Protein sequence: CASSHLLKDYEQYF.

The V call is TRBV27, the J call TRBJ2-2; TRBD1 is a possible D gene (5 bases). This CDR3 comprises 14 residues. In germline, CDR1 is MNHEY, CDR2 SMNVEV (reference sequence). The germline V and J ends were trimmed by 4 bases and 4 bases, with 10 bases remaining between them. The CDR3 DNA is TGTGCCAGCAGTTCACTGGACATCACCGGGGAGCTGTTTTTT. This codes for CASSSLDITGELFF.

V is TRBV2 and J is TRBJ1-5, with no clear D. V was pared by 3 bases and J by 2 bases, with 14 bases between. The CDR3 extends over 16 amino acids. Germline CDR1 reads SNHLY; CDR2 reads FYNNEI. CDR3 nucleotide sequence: TGTGCCAGCAGTGATGGCCCCACAGTGGGCAATCAGCCCCAGCATTTT. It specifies CASSDGPTVGNQPQHF.

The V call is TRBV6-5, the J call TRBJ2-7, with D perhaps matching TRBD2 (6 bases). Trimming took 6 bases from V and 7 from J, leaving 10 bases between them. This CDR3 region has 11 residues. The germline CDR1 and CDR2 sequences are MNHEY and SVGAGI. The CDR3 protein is CASSAGPEQYF. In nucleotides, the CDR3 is TGTGCCAGCAGCGCGGGACCTGAGCAGTACTTC.

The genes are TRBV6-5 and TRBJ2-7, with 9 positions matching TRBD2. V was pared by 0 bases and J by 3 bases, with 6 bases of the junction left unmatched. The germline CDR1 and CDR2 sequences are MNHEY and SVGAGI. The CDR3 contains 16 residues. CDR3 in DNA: TGTGCCAGCAGTTACTCGGGACTAGCCGTCGACTACGAGCAGTACTTC. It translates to CASSYSGLAVDYEQYF.

CDR3 region: CASSPDRGRQTQYF. The CDR3 DNA follows: TGTGCCAGCAGCCCAGACAGGGGGAGGCAGACCCAGTACTTC. The genes are TRBV11-2 and TRBJ2-5, with 9 bases lining up with TRBD1. The CDR3 has 14 residues. The trim removed 5 bases at V and 6 bases at J, leaving 7 bases unmatched. The germline V gene has CDR1 SGHAT and CDR2 FQNNGV.

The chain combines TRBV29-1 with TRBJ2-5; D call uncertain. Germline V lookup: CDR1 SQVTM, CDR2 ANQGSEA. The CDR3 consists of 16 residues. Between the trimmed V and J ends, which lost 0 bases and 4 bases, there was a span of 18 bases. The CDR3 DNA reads TGCAGCGTTGAAGACTTATATGGCCAACCGAGAGAGACCCAGTACTTC. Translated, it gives CSVEDLYGQPRETQYF.

CDR3 nucleotides: TGTGCCAGTAGCGCAGTAACAAACACTGAAGCTTTCTTT. This gives the protein CASSAVTNTEAFF. The V call is TRBV19, the J call TRBJ1-1; D unclear. Between the trimmed V and J ends, which lost 6 bases and 2 bases, there was a span of 10 bases. Germline V gene data show CDR1 as LNHDA and CDR2 as SQIVND (reference sequence). The CDR3 has 13 amino acids.

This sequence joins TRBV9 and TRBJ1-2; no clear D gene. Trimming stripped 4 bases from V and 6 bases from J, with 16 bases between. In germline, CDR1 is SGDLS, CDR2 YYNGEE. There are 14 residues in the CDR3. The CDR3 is CASSTRQGSNGYTF. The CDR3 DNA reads TGTGCCAGCAGCACCCGACAAGGGAGTAATGGCTACACCTTC.